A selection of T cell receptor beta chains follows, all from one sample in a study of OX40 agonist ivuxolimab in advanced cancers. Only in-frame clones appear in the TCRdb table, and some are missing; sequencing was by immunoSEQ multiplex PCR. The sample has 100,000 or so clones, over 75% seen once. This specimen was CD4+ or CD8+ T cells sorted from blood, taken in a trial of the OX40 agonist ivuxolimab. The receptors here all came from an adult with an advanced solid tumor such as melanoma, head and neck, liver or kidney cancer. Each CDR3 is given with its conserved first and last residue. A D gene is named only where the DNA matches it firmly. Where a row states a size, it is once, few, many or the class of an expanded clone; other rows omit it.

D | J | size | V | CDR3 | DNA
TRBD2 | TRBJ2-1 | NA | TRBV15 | CATSSLAGGPFF | TGTGCCACCAGCAGCCTAGCGGGAGGGCCATTCTTC
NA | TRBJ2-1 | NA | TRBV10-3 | CAISVKEDEQFF | TGTGCCATCAGTGTAAAAGAGGATGAGCAGTTCTTC
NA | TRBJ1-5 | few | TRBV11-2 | CASSPGLDQPQHF | TGTGCCAGCAGCCCCGGACTTGATCAGCCCCAGCATTTT
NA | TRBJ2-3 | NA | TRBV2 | CASSLGTDTQYF | TGTGCCAGCAGTCTGGGCACAGATACGCAGTATTTT
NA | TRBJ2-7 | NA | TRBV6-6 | CASAVVTYEQYF | TGTGCCAGCGCGGTTGTTACCTACGAGCAGTACTTC
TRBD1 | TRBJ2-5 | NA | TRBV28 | CASSHRQGGMETQYF | TGTGCCAGCAGTCACCGACAGGGTGGGATGGAGACCCAGTACTTC
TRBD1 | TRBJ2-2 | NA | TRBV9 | CASTRQGSTGELFF | TGTGCCAGCACGAGACAGGGGTCCACCGGGGAGCTGTTTTTT
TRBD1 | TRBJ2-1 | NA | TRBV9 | CASSAQGANYNEQFF | TGTGCCAGCAGCGCTCAGGGGGCCAATTACAATGAGCAGTTCTTC
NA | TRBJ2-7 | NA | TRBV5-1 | CASSLGQLYYEQYF | TGCGCCAGCAGCTTGGGACAGTTATACTACGAGCAGTACTTC
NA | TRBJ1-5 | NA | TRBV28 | CASKPSGQPQHF | TGTGCCAGCAAACCGTCCGGCCAGCCCCAGCATTTT
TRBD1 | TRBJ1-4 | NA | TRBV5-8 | CASTTGGSEKLFF | TGTGCCAGCACGACAGGGGGTTCTGAAAAACTGTTTTTT
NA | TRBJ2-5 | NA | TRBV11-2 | CASSFQRAGETQYF | TGTGCCAGCAGCTTCCAGCGGGCTGGGGAGACCCAGTACTTC
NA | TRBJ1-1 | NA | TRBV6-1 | CASRGQGDTEAFF | TGTGCCAGCAGGGGGCAGGGTGACACTGAAGCTTTCTTT
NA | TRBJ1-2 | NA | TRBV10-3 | CATSNPSNYGYTF | TGTGCCACGTCAAACCCCTCTAACTATGGCTACACCTTC
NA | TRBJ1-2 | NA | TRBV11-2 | CASSTTVNYGYTF | TGTGCCAGCAGCACGACAGTTAACTATGGCTACACCTTC
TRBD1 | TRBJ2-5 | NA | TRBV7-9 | CASGAGTGGETQYF | TGTGCCAGCGGAGCCGGGACAGGGGGAGAGACCCAGTACTTC
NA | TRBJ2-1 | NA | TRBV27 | CASSPIESSYNEQFF | TGTGCCAGCAGTCCGATCGAGAGCTCCTACAATGAGCAGTTCTTC
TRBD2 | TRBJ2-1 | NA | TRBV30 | CAWSGLAGGLEQFF | TGTGCCTGGAGTGGGTTAGCGGGAGGGCTTGAGCAGTTCTTC
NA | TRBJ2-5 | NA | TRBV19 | CASSIMDGETQYF | TGTGCCAGTAGTATAATGGACGGCGAGACCCAGTACTTC
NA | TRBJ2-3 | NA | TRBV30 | CAWSTLGRDQQYF | TGTGCCTGGAGTACTCTCGGGCGCGACCAGCAGTATTTT
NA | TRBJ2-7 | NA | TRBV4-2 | CASSQDGRAGEAYEQYF | TGTGCCAGCAGCCAAGATGGTCGGGCAGGGGAAGCCTACGAGCAGTACTTC
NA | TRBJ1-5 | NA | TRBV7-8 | CASSPGQYSNQPQHF | TGTGCCAGCAGCCCGGGACAATATAGCAATCAGCCCCAGCATTTT
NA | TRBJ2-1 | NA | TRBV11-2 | CASSRERLGNEQFF | TGTGCCAGCAGCCGAGAAAGACTAGGCAATGAGCAGTTCTTC
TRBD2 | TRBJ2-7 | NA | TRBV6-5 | CASRARGLAGGEQYF | TGTGCCAGCAGAGCACGAGGACTAGCGGGAGGGGAGCAGTACTTC
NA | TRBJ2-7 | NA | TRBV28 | CASSPSQGYEQYF | TGTGCCAGCAGTCCCAGCCAGGGTTACGAGCAGTACTTC
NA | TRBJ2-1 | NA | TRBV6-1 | CASSPGVSSYNEQFF | TGTGCCAGCAGTCCGGGGGTAAGCTCCTACAATGAGCAGTTCTTC
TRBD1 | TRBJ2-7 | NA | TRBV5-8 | CASAGTELYEQYF | TGTGCCAGCGCCGGGACAGAACTTTACGAGCAGTACTTC
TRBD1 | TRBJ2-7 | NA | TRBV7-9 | CASSPSQQGVEEQYF | TGTGCCAGCAGCCCCTCCCAGCAGGGGGTGGAGGAGCAGTACTTC
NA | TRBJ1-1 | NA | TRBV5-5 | CASSRGLSTEAFF | TGTGCCAGCAGCCGGGGGCTTTCCACTGAAGCTTTCTTT
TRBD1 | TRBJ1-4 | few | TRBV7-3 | CASSLAEDRLGEKLFF | TGTGCCAGCAGCTTGGCCGAGGACAGGCTCGGTGAAAAACTGTTTTTT
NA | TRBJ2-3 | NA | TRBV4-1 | CASSQGVADTQYF | TGCGCCAGCAGCCAGGGGGTAGCGGATACGCAGTATTTT
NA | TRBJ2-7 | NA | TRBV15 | CATSRDRGPYEQYF | TGTGCCACCAGCAGAGACAGGGGACCCTACGAGCAGTACTTC
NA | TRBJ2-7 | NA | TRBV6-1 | CASRPGTASSYEQYF | TGTGCCAGCAGGCCCGGGACGGCTAGCTCCTACGAGCAGTACTTC
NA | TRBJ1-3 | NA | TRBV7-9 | CASTLGRFSGNTIYF | TGTGCCAGCACCTTGGGACGGTTCTCTGGAAACACCATATATTTT
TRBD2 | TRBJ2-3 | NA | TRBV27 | CASSFDPMGLVTDTQYF | TGTGCCAGCAGTTTCGACCCGATGGGACTAGTCACAGATACGCAGTATTTT
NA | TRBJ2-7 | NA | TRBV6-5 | CASRTKLEVSYEQYF | TGTGCCAGCAGAACCAAACTAGAAGTGTCCTACGAGCAGTACTTC
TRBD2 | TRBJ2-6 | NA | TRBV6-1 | CASSEGLAGGSGANVLTF | TGTGCCAGCAGTGAGGGACTAGCGGGAGGTTCTGGGGCCAACGTCCTGACTTTC
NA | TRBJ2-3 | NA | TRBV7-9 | CASSSRISGSYGSTDTQYF | TGTGCCAGCAGCTCCCGAATCAGCGGGTCATACGGCAGCACAGATACGCAGTATTTT
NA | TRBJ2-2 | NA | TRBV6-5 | CASGGNTGELFF | TGTGCCAGCGGCGGGAACACCGGGGAGCTGTTTTTT
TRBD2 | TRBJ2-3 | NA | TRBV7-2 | CASSPTRLAGNTDTQYF | TGTGCCAGCAGCCCAACCCGACTAGCGGGGAACACAGATACGCAGTATTTT
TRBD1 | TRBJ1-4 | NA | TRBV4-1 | CASSQEGGQANEKLFF | TGCGCCAGCAGCCAAGAAGGAGGACAGGCTAATGAAAAACTGTTTTTT